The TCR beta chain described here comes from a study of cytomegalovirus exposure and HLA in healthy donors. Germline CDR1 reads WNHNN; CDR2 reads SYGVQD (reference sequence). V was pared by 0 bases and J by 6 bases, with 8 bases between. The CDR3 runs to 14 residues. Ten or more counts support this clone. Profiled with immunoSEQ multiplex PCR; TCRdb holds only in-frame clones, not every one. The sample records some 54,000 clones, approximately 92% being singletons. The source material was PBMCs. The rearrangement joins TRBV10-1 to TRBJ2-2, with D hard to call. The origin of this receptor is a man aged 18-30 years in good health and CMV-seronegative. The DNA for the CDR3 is TGCGCCAGCAGTGAGTCGATAGAGGCCGGGGAGCTGTTTTTT. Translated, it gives CASSESIEAGELFF.